The 16 T cell receptor beta chains listed next were all sequenced from one sample in a study of response to subunit inactivated influenza vaccine. TCRdb re-called the RT-PCR reads with MiXCR, one entry per CDR3 protein. Of roughly 700,000 distinct CDR3 sequences listed, 15% to 18% are singletons. The source was PBMCs from blood, collected approximately 13 days after vaccination. Receptors were obtained from a man aged 45 to 65 who received an inactivated influenza vaccine.

There are a few counts of this clonotype. This chain links TRBV3-1 with TRBJ2-5; D gene ambiguous. Germline CDR1 and CDR2: LGHDT and YNNKEL (reference sequence). The V and J ends lost 6 bases and 4 bases respectively, with 21 bases between them. CDR3 length equals 16 residues. This CDR3 is CASRKGGREFGETQYF. CDR3 DNA sequence: TGTGCCAGCAGAAAAGGTGGAAGGGAATTTGGAGAGACCCAGTACTTC.

This chain uses TRBV12-3 or TRBV12-4 with TRBJ1-2; no reliable D call. The CDR3 covers 13 residues. Deletions cut 4 bases from V and 4 bases from J, with 10 bases between. The CDR3 protein is CASSSSSLYGYTF. In DNA form, the CDR3 reads TGTGCCAGCAGTTCTAGTTCCCTCTATGGCTACACCTTC.

The V and J genes are TRBV4-1 and TRBJ1-1, with 8 nucleotides matching TRBD1. In germline, CDR1 is MGHRA, CDR2 YSYEKL. With 3 bases clipped from V and 13 bases from J, the junction kept 13 bases outside the gene matches. This CDR3 contains 14 residues. The CDR3, as DNA: TGCGCCAGCAGCCACCTTCCGGGACAGGAGGCACGTTTCTTT. Residues: CASSHLPGQEARFF.

This rearrangement joins TRBV12-3 or TRBV12-4 to TRBJ2-2; TRBD2 matches at 11 bases. The CDR3 covers 16 residues. The V gene end was trimmed by 5 bases and the J gene end by 4 bases; junction bases not matched to a gene: 6. The CDR3 spells CASSPSSGGSTGELFF. DNA of the CDR3: TGTGCCAGCAGTCCCTCTAGCGGGGGGAGCACCGGGGAGCTGTTTTTT.

This clonotype was observed at least ten times. This chain joins TRBV20-1 and TRBJ1-1; D is ambiguous. The V and J ends lost 2 bases and 7 bases respectively, with 8 bases between them. The CDR3 length is 11 residues. Germline V gene data show CDR1 as DFQATT and CDR2 as SNEGSKA (reference sequence). The CDR3 bases are TGCAGTGCTAGATTGTATAATGAAGCTTTCTTT. Translated, it gives CSARLYNEAFF.

The J gene is TRBJ2-1, the V gene TRBV4-3; D may be TRBD2 (6 bases). This CDR3 is built from 15 residues. Per germline, CDR1 LGHNA and CDR2 YSLEER. V dropped 3 bases and J dropped 7 bases, with 16 bases sitting between them. CDR3 in amino acids: CASSQNRDLQNEQFF. CDR3 nucleotides: TGCGCCAGCAGCCAGAACCGGGACTTACAAAATGAGCAGTTCTTC.

J is TRBJ2-5 and V is TRBV24-1; 7 bases are shared with TRBD1. With 4 bases clipped from V and 4 bases from J, the junction kept 5 bases outside the gene matches. The CDR3 contains 14 residues. The germline gives CDR1 KGHDR, CDR2 SFDVKD. CDR3 residues: CATSEAGGRETQYF. The CDR3 DNA is TGTGCCACCAGTGAAGCAGGGGGACGAGAGACCCAGTACTTC.

Many counts were recorded for this clonotype. The rearrangement links TRBV10-3 to TRBJ2-5; D is uncertain. The CDR3 totals 12 residues. The germline gives CDR1 ENHRY, CDR2 SYGVKD. The V end lost 3 bases, the J end lost 3 bases, and 5 bases lay between the germline ends. CDR3 amino acids: CAISEVEETQYF. The CDR3 region has the DNA TGTGCCATCAGTGAAGTTGAAGAGACCCAGTACTTC.

The chain carries TRBV5-4 and TRBJ2-6; the match to TRBD2 covers 10 bases. V lost 1 base to trimming and J lost 2 bases; unmatched junction nucleotides: 9. Germline values: CDR1 SGHNT, CDR2 YYREEE (reference sequence). CDR3 length equals 19 residues. CDR3 coding DNA: TGTGCCAGCAGCTTGTTAAGTCTAGCGGGAGTAGCTGGGGCCAACGTCCTGACTTTC. It is translated as CASSLLSLAGVAGANVLTF.

This clonotype was seen repeatedly, ten times or more. The chain has TRBV28 and TRBJ1-2; no reliable D call. V was pared by 5 bases and J by 4 bases, with 14 bases between. CDR3 length equals 14 residues. Per germline, CDR1 MDHEN and CDR2 SYDVKM. The CDR3 nucleotides read TGTGCCAGCAGTGAGGGAGGAGTCGGCTATGGCTACACCTTC. Its protein is CASSEGGVGYGYTF.

This chain connects TRBV3-1 to TRBJ2-1; the D gene is possibly TRBD1 (6 bases). V was clipped by 1 base and J by 2 bases, with 9 bases between them. This CDR3 has 15 amino acids. From germline, CDR1 is LGHDT and CDR2 YNNKEL (reference sequence). For the CDR3, the DNA is TGTGCCAGCAGCCAAGGGGCAGGGGCCTACAATGAGCAGTTCTTC. Translated, it gives CASSQGAGAYNEQFF.

The chain is built from TRBV28 and TRBJ2-7, with TRBD2 as a possible D gene (5 bases). The CDR3 length is 11 residues. Germline V gene lookup returns CDR1 MDHEN and CDR2 SYDVKM. Trimming took off 7 bases at V and 7 bases at J, with 11 bases between the two ends. CDR3 in amino acids: CASTTTGEQYF. The CDR3 DNA reads TGTGCCAGCACTACCACGGGGGAGCAGTACTTC. The whole variable domain, filled in from reference TRBV28 and TRBJ2-7, reads DVKVTQSSRYLVKRTGEKVFLECVQDMDHENMFWYRQDPGLGLRLIYFSYDVKMKEKGDIPEGYSVSREKKERFSLILESASTNQTSMYLCASTTTGEQYFGPGTRLTVT.

The chain is built from TRBV28 and TRBJ2-7; 9 bases fit TRBD2. CDR1 MDHEN and CDR2 SYDVKM come from the germline V gene. CDR3 length equals 16 residues. Unmatched junction bases numbered 15, after V lost 7 bases and J lost 5 bases. The CDR3 sequence: CASTLGGSGSFHEQYF. Written as DNA, the CDR3 is TGTGCCAGCACCTTGGGAGGTAGCGGGAGTTTCCACGAGCAGTACTTC.

This chain links TRBV2 with TRBJ2-1; D may match TRBD1 or TRBD2 (5 bases each). The CDR3 is made up of 16 amino acids. V was cut by 8 bases and J by 9 bases, with 26 bases left in between. Germline CDR1 reads SNHLY; CDR2 reads FYNNEI. The CDR3 region is CASRKGSSVLGVEQFF. In DNA, the CDR3 is TGTGCCAGCCGGAAAGGGAGCAGTGTCTTGGGGGTTGAGCAGTTCTTC.

This clonotype was recorded a few times. This chain uses TRBV9 with TRBJ2-7; the match to TRBD2 covers 9 bases. V dropped 0 bases and J dropped 3; count of bases not matched to a gene: 4. Germline V lookup: CDR1 SGDLS, CDR2 YYNGEE. The CDR3 sequence is 15 residues long. DNA for the CDR3: TGTGCCAGCAGCGTAGCTATTAGCGGGAGCTACGAGCAGTACTTC. Translation: CASSVAISGSYEQYF.

The genes are TRBV7-8 and TRBJ1-5; D call uncertain. CDR3 length equals 14 residues. V was shortened by 4 bases and J by 2 bases, with 9 bases between the two germline ends. Germline CDR1 is SGHVS and CDR2 is FQNEAQ. In DNA, the CDR3 is TGTGCCAGCAGCTCCCTCCAAGGCAATCAGCCCCAGCATTTT. It yields the protein CASSSLQGNQPQHF.